These 32 T cell receptor beta chains came from one sample sequenced in a study of blood T cell repertoires in COVID-19. The repertoire was sequenced with immunoSEQ multiplex PCR; TCRdb's copy has only in-frame clones and lacks some. Of roughly 250,000 clones in the sample, about four fifths were seen once. The sample taken for sequencing was peripheral blood. The receptors stem from a man in his forties or fifties with active or convalescent COVID-19.

This chain uses TRBV19 with TRBJ2-3; 10 nucleotides match TRBD2. The V gene end was trimmed by 5 bases and the J gene end by 3 bases; junction bases not matched to a gene: 5. The CDR3 runs 15 residues. Germline assignment: CDR1 LNHDA and CDR2 SQIVND (reference sequence). CDR3 protein: CASSVLAGETDTQYF. CDR3 DNA: TGTGCCAGTAGTGTCCTAGCGGGGGAGACAGATACGCAGTATTTT.

This clone appeared once. This chain joins TRBV29-1 and TRBJ2-1, with 12 positions matching TRBD2. With V trimmed by 1 base and J by 4 bases, 11 bases remained unmatched. Germline values: CDR1 SQVTM, CDR2 ANQGSEA. The CDR3 extends over 18 amino acids. DNA of the CDR3: TGCAGCGTTGAAGTTTCGCTAGCGGGGGGGATGAGTTACAATGAGCAGTTCTTC. It codes for CSVEVSLAGGMSYNEQFF.

J is TRBJ1-3 and V is TRBV5-1; unclear D gene. Germline V lookup: CDR1 SGHRS, CDR2 YFSETQ. The CDR3 is 16 amino acids. The V gene lost 0 bases and the J gene lost 4 bases, with 14 bases spanning the gap. The CDR3 sequence: CASSLDGPRKGNTIYF. The DNA for the CDR3 is TGCGCCAGCAGCTTGGATGGGCCCCGCAAGGGAAACACCATATATTTT.

This chain joins TRBV7-2 and TRBJ2-3; maybe TRBD2 (7 bases). Looked up from germline, CDR1 is SGHTA and CDR2 is FQGNSA. The CDR3 is 15 amino acids. Trimming took 10 bases from V and 2 from J, leaving 19 bases between them. The CDR3 is CATTKAGAYTDTQYF. CDR3 sequence (DNA): TGTGCCACCACGAAGGCGGGGGCCTACACAGATACGCAGTATTTT.

The chain combines TRBV5-1 with TRBJ2-1; tentatively, D is TRBD2 (6 bases). The germline CDR1 and CDR2 sequences are SGHRS and YFSETQ. This CDR3 is built from 17 residues. V lost 0 bases, J lost 2 bases, and 15 bases lay in between. The CDR3: CASSLGILAGTYNEQFF. The DNA of the CDR3 is TGCGCCAGCAGCTTGGGAATCTTGGCGGGGACCTACAATGAGCAGTTCTTC.

This chain uses TRBV11-2 with TRBJ2-3; 12 bases fit TRBD2. The germline CDR1 and CDR2 sequences are SGHAT and FQNNGV. The CDR3 has 16 amino acids. V lost 6 bases and J lost 0; bases outside the gene matches: 4. The CDR3 DNA follows: TGTGCCAGCAGGACTAGCGGGGGATCTAGCACAGATACGCAGTATTTT. It yields the protein CASRTSGGSSTDTQYF.

CDR3 in DNA: TGTGCCAGCAGCTCTTCTCCCGGGACAGTCTATGGCTACACCTTC. This gives the protein CASSSSPGTVYGYTF. The chain has TRBV7-2 and TRBJ1-2, with 7 nucleotides matching TRBD1. V gave up 4 bases and J gave up 4 bases; unmatched junction bases: 9. The germline gives CDR1 SGHTA, CDR2 FQGNSA. CDR3 length: 15 residues.

The chain recombines TRBV7-9 with TRBJ2-7, with D possibly being TRBD2 (8 bases). V lost 5 bases and J 0 bases, leaving 17 bases between the germline ends. This CDR3 region has 16 residues. Germline lookup yields CDR1 SEHNR and CDR2 FQNEAQ (reference sequence). CDR3 loop: CASSGGGGGPSYEQYF. DNA of the CDR3: TGTGCCAGCAGCGGAGGGGGCGGGGGGCCCTCCTACGAGCAGTACTTC.

The chain combines TRBV28 with TRBJ2-1; D gene ambiguous. V was shortened by 3 bases and J by 9 bases, with 9 bases between the two germline ends. Germline V gene sequence: CDR1 MDHEN, CDR2 SYDVKM. The CDR3 extends over 12 amino acids. This CDR3 reads CASSFLGVEQFF. CDR3 DNA sequence: TGTGCCAGCAGTTTTCTAGGAGTTGAGCAGTTCTTC. The whole variable domain, filled in from reference TRBV28 and TRBJ2-1, reads DVKVTQSSRYLVKRTGEKVFLECVQDMDHENMFWYRQDPGLGLRLIYFSYDVKMKEKGDIPEGYSVSREKKERFSLILESASTNQTSMYLCASSFLGVEQFFGPGTRLTVL.

The V and J genes are TRBV7-7 and TRBJ2-5, with 7 bases aligning to TRBD2. The CDR3 length is 16 residues. Trimming at V came to 0 bases and at J to 5 bases, leaving 9 bases not matched to a gene. Germline V lookup: CDR1 SSHAT, CDR2 FNYEAQ (reference sequence). The CDR3 DNA sequence: TGTGCCAGCAGCTTAGCGCACGGGGGGTTCGGTGAGACCCAGTACTTC. Its translation: CASSLAHGGFGETQYF.

This chain joins TRBV2 and TRBJ2-1, with D uncertain. Germline CDR1 and CDR2: SNHLY and FYNNEI. V gave up 6 bases and J gave up 0 bases, with 15 bases separating them. The CDR3 runs 16 residues. The CDR3 sequence is CASRGPSSFSYNEQFF. Here the CDR3 DNA reads TGTGCCAGCAGGGGCCCATCATCCTTCTCCTACAATGAGCAGTTCTTC.

A word on this clone: The identical CDR3 is also encoded by other nucleotide sequences in the sample. V is TRBV6-5 and J is TRBJ1-3; D gene uncertain. The CDR3 length is 11 residues. CDR1 and CDR2 (germline): MNHEY, SVGAGI. V lost 4 bases, J lost 4 bases, and 2 bases lay in between. This chain's CDR3 is CASSLGNTIYF. CDR3 nucleotides: TGTGCCAGCAGTTTAGGAAACACCATATATTTT.

The chain has TRBV4-1 and TRBJ1-4; D might be TRBD1 (5 bases). CDR1 and CDR2 from the germline V gene are MGHRA and YSYEKL. Trimming removed 0 bases at V and 8 bases at J, with 16 bases between. The CDR3 loop spans 16 amino acids. The CDR3 reads CASSQDQWGGEEKLFF. DNA of the CDR3: TGCGCCAGCAGCCAAGATCAGTGGGGGGGGGAGGAAAAACTGTTTTTT.

This sequence joins TRBV7-9 and TRBJ1-1; no clear D gene. With 1 base removed from V and 4 bases from J, the gap between germline ends came to 7 bases. This CDR3 comprises 13 residues. CDR1 and CDR2 from the germline V gene are SEHNR and FQNEAQ (reference sequence). The CDR3, as DNA: TGTGCCAGCAGCTTAGAGACTAGCACTGAAGCTTTCTTT. It is translated as CASSLETSTEAFF.

The chain combines TRBV28 with TRBJ2-7; 9 positions match TRBD1. The ends lost 4 bases at V and 5 bases at J; junction bases unmatched: 9. Germline CDR1 is MDHEN and CDR2 is SYDVKM. This CDR3 comprises 15 residues. The CDR3 DNA is TGTGCCAGCAGTTCTCCCGGACAGGGGTTAGACGAGCAGTACTTC. Its translation: CASSSPGQGLDEQYF.

V gene TRBV6-1 combines with J gene TRBJ2-4; 8 nucleotides agree with TRBD1. J gave up 6 bases and V 2 bases, and 3 bases lay outside the gene matches. This CDR3 region has 14 residues. Germline assignment: CDR1 MNHNS and CDR2 SASEGT. For the CDR3, the DNA is TGTGCCAGCAGTGAAACGGACAGGGTAAACATTCAGTACTTC. Encoded protein: CASSETDRVNIQYF.

The J gene is TRBJ2-5, the V gene TRBV4-2; D possibly corresponds to TRBD1 (5 bases). This CDR3 region has 14 residues. Trimming removed 0 bases at V and 5 bases at J, with 10 bases between. Germline values: CDR1 LGHNA, CDR2 YNFKEQ. The CDR3 sequence: CASSQEKGWETQYF. In nucleotides, the CDR3 is TGTGCCAGCAGCCAAGAAAAGGGGTGGGAGACCCAGTACTTC.

This clone was observed a handful of times. This chain links TRBV28 with TRBJ1-2, with a possible D match to TRBD1 (5 bases). This CDR3 is 14 amino acids long. Germline lookup yields CDR1 MDHEN and CDR2 SYDVKM. Deletions cut 7 bases from V and 6 bases from J, with 18 bases between. The CDR3 sequence is CASTPDTLTNGYTF. CDR3 sequence (DNA): TGTGCCAGCACCCCGGACACCCTCACTAATGGCTACACCTTC.

This clone was observed once. The CDR3 nucleotides read TGTGCCAGCAGTTTTAACAGGGGGGACGAGCAGTACTTC. This codes for CASSFNRGDEQYF. The chain uses TRBV12-3 or TRBV12-4 and TRBJ2-7; TRBD1 agrees at 8 bases. The CDR3 has 13 amino acids. V shed 3 bases, J shed 5 bases, and the junction held 3 bases outside the gene matches.

The chain combines TRBV11-2 with TRBJ2-1, with 11 bases fitting TRBD2. CDR1 and CDR2 from the germline V gene are SGHAT and FQNNGV. V lost 5 bases, J lost 9 bases, and 6 bases stayed unmatched. The CDR3 has 14 amino acids. The CDR3 region is CASSPSGGSGEQFF. The CDR3 DNA reads TGTGCCAGCAGCCCTAGCGGGGGGAGTGGTGAGCAGTTCTTC. The full variable domain, with the rest looked up from reference TRBV11-2 and TRBJ2-1, is EAGVAQSPRYKIIEKRQSVAFWCNPISGHATLYWYQQILGQGPKLLIQFQNNGVVDDSQLPKDRFSAERLKGVDSTLKIQPAKLEDSAVYLCASSPSGGSGEQFFGPGTRLTVL.

The V call is TRBV6-2 or TRBV6-3, the J call TRBJ1-5, with 10 positions matching TRBD1. Germline V lookup: CDR1 MNHEY, CDR2 SVGEGT. V lost 5 bases and J lost 0; bases outside the gene matches: 4. The CDR3 contains 16 residues. This chain's CDR3 is CASSGTGAYSNQPQHF. Written as DNA, the CDR3 is TGTGCCAGCAGTGGGACAGGGGCGTATAGCAATCAGCCCCAGCATTTT.

The rearrangement uses TRBV19 and TRBJ1-2, with D hard to call. CDR3 size: 14 residues. V was cut by 5 bases and J by 4 bases, with 14 bases left in between. CDR1 is LNHDA and CDR2 is SQIVND in the germline V gene (reference sequence). CDR3 DNA sequence: TGTGCCAGTAGTGCCGTAGCACTCAGCTATGGCTACACCTTC. Its protein is CASSAVALSYGYTF.

The chain recombines TRBV15 with TRBJ1-5; D call uncertain. The CDR3 contains 15 residues. The V end was cut by 1 base, the J end by 5 bases, with 12 bases between. Germline CDR1 LNHNV, CDR2 YYDKDF (reference sequence). For the CDR3, the DNA is TGTGCCACCAGCAGAGTTGTGAGGGATTATCAGCCCCAGCATTTT. It yields the protein CATSRVVRDYQPQHF. The full variable domain, completed using reference TRBV15 and TRBJ1-5, is DAMVIQNPRYQVTQFGKPVTLSCSQTLNHNVMYWYQQKSSQAPKLLFHYYDKDFNNEADTPDNFQSRRPNTSFCFLDIRSPGLGDTAMYLCATSRVVRDYQPQHFGDGTRLSIL.

The J gene is TRBJ2-1, the V gene TRBV18, with a weak D call TRBD2 (6 bases). The CDR3 contains 15 residues. V lost 0 bases, J lost 3 bases, and 9 bases lay in between. The V gene's germline CDR1 is KGHSH and CDR2 LQKENI. This CDR3 is CASSPPTGDYNEQFF. The CDR3 coding sequence is TGTGCCAGCTCACCACCGACGGGGGACTACAATGAGCAGTTCTTC. Complete variable domain (other parts from reference TRBV18 and TRBJ2-1): NAGVMQNPRHLVRRRGQEARLRCSPMKGHSHVYWYRQLPEEGLKFMVYLQKENIIDESGMPKERFSAEFPKEGPSILRIQQVVRGDSAAYFCASSPPTGDYNEQFFGPGTRLTVL.

The chain is built from TRBV11-1 and TRBJ1-1; D is unresolved. The CDR3 runs 13 residues. Trimming removed 3 bases from V and 4 bases from J, with 9 bases in between. Germline V gene lookup returns CDR1 SGHAT and CDR2 FQDESV (reference sequence). The CDR3 spells CASSFGRATEAFF. The CDR3 DNA sequence: TGTGCCAGCAGCTTTGGGAGGGCCACTGAAGCTTTCTTT. Complete variable domain (other parts from reference TRBV11-1 and TRBJ1-1): EAEVAQSPRYKITEKSQAVAFWCDPISGHATLYWYRQILGQGPELLVQFQDESVVDDSQLPKDRFSAERLKGVDSTLKIQPAELGDSAMYLCASSFGRATEAFFGQGTRLTVV.

The chain recombines TRBV5-1 with TRBJ1-2; TRBD1 aligns across 8 bases. V shed 0 bases and J 6 bases; nucleotides not matched to a gene: 13. The CDR3 extends over 17 amino acids. Germline CDR1 is SGHRS and CDR2 is YFSETQ. CDR3 coding DNA: TGCGCCAGCAGCTTGGAACCTTCAGGGGGCAGTAGAAATGGCTACACCTTC. It is translated as CASSLEPSGGSRNGYTF.

This sequence joins TRBV29-1 and TRBJ2-1, with TRBD2 identical over 13 bases. CDR1 is SQVTM and CDR2 is ANQGSEA in the germline V gene. Trimming cost V 1 base and J 6 bases; bases outside gene matches: 6. The CDR3 loop spans 16 amino acids. The CDR3 spells CSVEALLAGGPNEQFF. The CDR3 nucleotides are TGCAGCGTTGAAGCCTTACTAGCGGGGGGGCCCAATGAGCAGTTCTTC.

The chain is built from TRBV6-1 and TRBJ1-2, with D possibly matching TRBD1 (6 bases). Trimming cost V 3 bases and J 12 bases, with 11 bases left between them. The CDR3 is 11 amino acids. In germline, CDR1 is MNHNS, CDR2 SASEGT. CDR3 sequence reads: CASSDRGDHTF. CDR3 bases: TGTGCCAGCAGTGACAGGGGAGATCACACCTTC.

The V call is TRBV7-9, the J call TRBJ1-5, with 10 bases fitting TRBD1. This CDR3 is built from 15 residues. Trimming took 6 bases from V and 3 from J; bases not matched to a gene: 5. Germline CDR1 reads SEHNR; CDR2 reads FQNEAQ (reference sequence). The CDR3 DNA follows: TGTGCCAGCAGTCACGACAGGGGGCCCAATCAGCCCCAGCATTTT. Translated: CASSHDRGPNQPQHF.

CDR3 protein: CASSQGMGGPLPYEQYF. For the CDR3, the DNA is TGCGCCAGCAGCCAAGGAATGGGGGGGCCCCTCCCCTACGAGCAGTACTTC. The genes are TRBV4-3 and TRBJ2-7; D is possibly TRBD2 (7 bases). The germline V gene has CDR1 LGHNA and CDR2 YSLEER. The CDR3 consists of 17 residues. Trimming shortened V by 1 base and J by 2 bases, and 18 bases separated the two germline ends.

This clone was counted only a few times. This chain joins TRBV15 and TRBJ1-5; D is undetermined. Germline CDR1 LNHNV, CDR2 YYDKDF (reference sequence). The CDR3 sequence is 13 residues long. Trimming pared 5 bases from V and 4 bases from J, leaving 9 bases between. The CDR3 protein is CATSPQVNQPQHF. The CDR3 DNA reads TGTGCCACCAGCCCCCAGGTTAATCAGCCCCAGCATTTT.

Only one count was recorded for this clone. The chain uses TRBV6-2 or TRBV6-3 and TRBJ2-7, with D uncertain. Looked up from germline, CDR1 is MNHEY and CDR2 is SVGEGT. Trimming pared 5 bases from V and 1 base from J, leaving 12 bases between. The CDR3 runs to 14 residues. In DNA form, the CDR3 reads TGTGCCAGCAGTATGGCAGGATATTCCTACGAGCAGTACTTC. It translates to CASSMAGYSYEQYF.